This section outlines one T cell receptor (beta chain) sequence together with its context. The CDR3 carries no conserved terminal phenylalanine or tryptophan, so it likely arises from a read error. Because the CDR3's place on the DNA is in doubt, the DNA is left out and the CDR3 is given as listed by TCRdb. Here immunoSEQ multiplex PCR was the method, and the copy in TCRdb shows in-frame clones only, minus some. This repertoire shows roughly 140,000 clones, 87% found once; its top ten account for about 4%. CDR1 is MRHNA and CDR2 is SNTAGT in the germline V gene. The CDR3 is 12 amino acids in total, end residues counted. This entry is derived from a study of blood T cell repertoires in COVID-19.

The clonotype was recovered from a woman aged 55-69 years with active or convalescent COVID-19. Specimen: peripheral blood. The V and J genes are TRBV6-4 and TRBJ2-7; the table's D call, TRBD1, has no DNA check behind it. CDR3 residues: CASSDGCRKDAA.